Sequencing of this T cell receptor beta chain was carried out in a study of T cell repertoires in cytomegalovirus infection. Looking at the study overall: A matching HLA type, together with CMV infection, was signaled by public TCR beta signatures.

TCRdb redid the calling of the reads with MiXCR, one entry per CDR3 protein. Of about 500,000 distinct CDR3 sequences in the sample, roughly 34% were seen once. As concerns this clonotype: Its antigen is not known.

Study conclusions and caveats: CMV-specific TCR beta clonotypes restricted by HLA-C were the ones dominating the ex vivo response.

The CDR3 covers 12 residues. The germline V and J ends were trimmed by 4 bases and 6 bases, with 8 bases remaining between them. The rearrangement uses TRBV12-3 or TRBV12-4 and TRBJ2-3; D gene ambiguous. Specimen: cultured PBMCs, collected from culture after CMV antigen stimulation. The sequence came from a human donor in good health (CMV status not recorded). Some clones in this sample may be carry-over from other donors' samples. The DNA of the CDR3 is TGTGCCAGCAGTTCGGCCCGGGATACGCAGTATTTT. Its protein is CASSSARDTQYF.